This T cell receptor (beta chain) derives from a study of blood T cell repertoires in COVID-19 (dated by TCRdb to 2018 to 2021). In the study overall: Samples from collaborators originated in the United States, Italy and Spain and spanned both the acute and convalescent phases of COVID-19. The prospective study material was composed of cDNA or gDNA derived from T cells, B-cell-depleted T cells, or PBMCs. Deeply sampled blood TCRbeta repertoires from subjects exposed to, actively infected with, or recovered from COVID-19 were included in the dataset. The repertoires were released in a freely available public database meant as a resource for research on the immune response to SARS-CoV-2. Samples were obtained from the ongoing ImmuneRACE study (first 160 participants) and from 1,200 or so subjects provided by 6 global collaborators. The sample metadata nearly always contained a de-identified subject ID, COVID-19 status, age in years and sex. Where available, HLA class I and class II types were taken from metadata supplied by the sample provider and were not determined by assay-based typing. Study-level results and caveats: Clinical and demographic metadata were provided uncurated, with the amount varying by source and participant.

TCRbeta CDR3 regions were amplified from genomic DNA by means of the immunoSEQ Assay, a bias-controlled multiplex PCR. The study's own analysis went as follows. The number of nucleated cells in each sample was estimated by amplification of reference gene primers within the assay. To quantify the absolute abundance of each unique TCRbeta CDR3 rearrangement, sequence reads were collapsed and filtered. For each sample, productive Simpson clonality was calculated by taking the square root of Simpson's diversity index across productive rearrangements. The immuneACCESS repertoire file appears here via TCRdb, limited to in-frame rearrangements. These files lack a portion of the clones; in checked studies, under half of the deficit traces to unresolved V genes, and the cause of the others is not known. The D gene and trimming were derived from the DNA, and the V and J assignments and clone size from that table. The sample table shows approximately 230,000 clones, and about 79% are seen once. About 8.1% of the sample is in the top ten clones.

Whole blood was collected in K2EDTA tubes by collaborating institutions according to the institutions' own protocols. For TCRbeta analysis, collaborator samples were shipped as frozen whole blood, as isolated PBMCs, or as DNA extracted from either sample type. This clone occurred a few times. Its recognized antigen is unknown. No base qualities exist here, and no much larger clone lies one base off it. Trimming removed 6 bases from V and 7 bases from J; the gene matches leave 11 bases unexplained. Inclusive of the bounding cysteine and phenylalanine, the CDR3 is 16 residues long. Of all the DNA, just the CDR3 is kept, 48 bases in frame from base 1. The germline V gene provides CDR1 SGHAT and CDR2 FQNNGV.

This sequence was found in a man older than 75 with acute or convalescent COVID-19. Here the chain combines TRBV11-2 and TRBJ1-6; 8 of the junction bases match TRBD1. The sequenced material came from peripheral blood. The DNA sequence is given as TGTGCCAGCAGACATGCCTGGGACAGGCCCAATTCACCCCTCCACTTT. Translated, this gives CASRHAWDRPNSPLHF.